The 27 T cell receptor beta chains reported below all come from one sample, sequenced in a study of T cell repertoires in cytomegalovirus infection. TCRdb itself ran the reads through MiXCR, one entry per CDR3 protein. In the table there are more than 250,000 distinct CDR3 sequences, roughly an eighth of which are singletons. Sequencing input: PBMCs. Receptors originate from a human donor in good health (CMV status not recorded). Some clones in this sample may be carry-over from other donors' samples.

This clonotype has only a few counts. The chain recombines TRBV5-1 with TRBJ1-2, with D tentatively TRBD1 (5 bases). V lost 3 bases and J lost 3, with 18 bases in between. This CDR3 comprises 16 residues. Looked up from germline, CDR1 is SGHRS and CDR2 is YFSETQ. Here the CDR3 DNA reads TGCGCCAGCAGCTACGACGGGGCCTTATTCGACTATGGCTACACCTTC. Amino acid sequence: CASSYDGALFDYGYTF.

This rearrangement joins TRBV12-3 or TRBV12-4 to TRBJ1-5; TRBD1 agrees at 7 bases. The length of the CDR3 is 16 residues. J was trimmed by 5 bases and V by 3 bases; bases with no gene match: 10. CDR3 sequence: CASSFRGEGQHQPQHF. CDR3 nucleotides: TGTGCCAGCAGTTTTAGGGGGGAGGGACAGCATCAGCCCCAGCATTTT.

At least ten counts were recorded for this clonotype. This chain connects TRBV7-6 to TRBJ2-2; unclear D gene. The CDR3 runs 13 residues. Deletions cut 5 bases from V and 1 base from J, with 5 bases between. Germline CDR1 reads SGHVS; CDR2 reads FNYEAQ. Here the CDR3 DNA reads TGTGCCAGCAGCCGCAGGAACACCGGGGAGCTGTTTTTT. It translates to CASSRRNTGELFF.

Concerning this clonotype: A much larger clone lies a single base off, so this may be a read error. The V gene is TRBV5-1, the J gene TRBJ2-3; TRBD2 matches 15 bases. This CDR3 comprises 18 residues. Germline CDR1 SGHRS, CDR2 YFSETQ. The CDR3 here is CASSLGRGTSGGFDTPYF. The DNA for the CDR3 is TGCGCCAGCAGCTTGGGAAGAGGGACTAGCGGGGGGTTCGATACGCCGTATTTT.

This clonotype was recorded a few times. The chain uses TRBV9 and TRBJ1-1, with D perhaps TRBD1 (6 bases). V gave up 4 bases and J gave up 4 bases, with 14 bases separating them. CDR1 is SGDLS and CDR2 is YYNGEE in the germline V gene. This CDR3 contains 14 residues. The DNA of the CDR3 is TGTGCCAGCAGCCCCCTTACAGGGCTCACTGAAGCTTTCTTT. Its translation: CASSPLTGLTEAFF. The full variable domain, in which reference TRBV9 and TRBJ1-1 provide the parts outside the CDR3, is DSGVTQTPKHLITATGQRVTLRCSPRSGDLSVYWYQQSLDQGLQFLIQYYNGEERAKGNILERFSAQQFPDLHSELNLSSLELGDSALYFCASSPLTGLTEAFFGQGTRLTVV.

This clonotype has just a few counts. The rearrangement uses TRBV18 and TRBJ2-7; D is unresolved. The V end lost 4 bases, the J end lost 4 bases, and 17 bases lay between the germline ends. CDR1 and CDR2 (germline): KGHSH, LQKENI. CDR3 length: 15 amino acids. CDR3 sequence reads: CASSRNRISGYEQYF. For the CDR3, the DNA is TGTGCCAGCTCACGCAACCGGATTTCGGGTTACGAGCAGTACTTC.

The chain is built from TRBV6-2 or TRBV6-3 and TRBJ2-1; TRBD2 is a possible D gene (6 bases). The CDR3 has 14 residues. Germline V lookup: CDR1 MNHEY, CDR2 SVGEGT. The ends were cut back, 2 bases at V and 8 bases at J, with 13 bases in the middle. CDR3 nucleotide sequence: TGTGCCAGCAGTTACATCCAGGGAGGAGATGAGCAGTTCTTC. Translated, it gives CASSYIQGGDEQFF.

This clonotype was observed a handful of times. The chain couples TRBV7-3 to TRBJ1-1; D not resolved. Trimming cost V 2 bases and J 0 bases, with 10 bases left between them. This CDR3 has 15 amino acids. From germline, CDR1 is SGHTA and CDR2 FQGTGA. CDR3 sequence reads: CASSLYPVLNTEAFF. The DNA of the CDR3 is TGTGCCAGCAGCTTATATCCGGTTTTGAACACTGAAGCTTTCTTT.

The chain combines TRBV7-3 with TRBJ2-5; D may be TRBD2 (5 bases). CDR1 and CDR2 (germline): SGHTA, FQGTGA. CDR3 size: 13 residues. Trimming removed 4 bases at V and 5 bases at J, with 11 bases between. In DNA, the CDR3 is TGTGCCAGCAGCTATTCGCGGGCGGAGACCCAGTACTTC. Its translation: CASSYSRAETQYF.

This clonotype was observed many times. The rearrangement links TRBV19 to TRBJ1-1; tentative D call: TRBD1 (5 bases). The CDR3 loop spans 14 amino acids. The V end lost 4 bases, the J end lost 1 base, and 10 bases lay between the germline ends. Germline lookup yields CDR1 LNHDA and CDR2 SQIVND (reference sequence). The CDR3 protein is CASSNPGTNTEAFF. Written as DNA, the CDR3 is TGTGCCAGTAGTAACCCAGGGACGAACACTGAAGCTTTCTTT. The whole variable domain, filled in from reference TRBV19 and TRBJ1-1, reads DGGITQSPKYLFRKEGQNVTLSCEQNLNHDAMYWYRQDPGQGLRLIYYSQIVNDFQKGDIAEGYSVSREKKESFPLTVTSAQKNPTAFYLCASSNPGTNTEAFFGQGTRLTVV.

This clonotype was seen at least ten times. V is TRBV28 and J is TRBJ2-3; 11 bases map to TRBD2. This CDR3 region has 17 residues. The J segment lost 0 bases and the V segment lost 6 bases, leaving 8 bases of the junction unmatched. CDR1 is MDHEN and CDR2 is SYDVKM in the germline V gene. The DNA of the CDR3 is TGTGCCAGCAGCCAACCTAGCGGGAGGTCTAGCACAGATACGCAGTATTTT. Protein product: CASSQPSGRSSTDTQYF.

This clonotype was counted between two and nine times. The chain uses TRBV7-8 and TRBJ2-1; D is undetermined. Trimming took off 1 base at V and 5 bases at J, with 9 bases between the two ends. CDR3 length equals 14 residues. The germline gives CDR1 SGHVS, CDR2 FQNEAQ. CDR3 residues: CASSLVPSDNEQFF. CDR3 coding DNA: TGTGCCAGCAGCTTAGTTCCCAGCGACAATGAGCAGTTCTTC. Combining the CDR3 with reference TRBV7-8 and TRBJ2-1 gives the whole variable domain GAGVSQSPRYKVAKRGQDVALRCDPISGHVSLFWYQQALGQGPEFLTYFQNEAQLDKSGLPSDRFFAERPEGSVSTLKIQRTQQEDSAVYLCASSLVPSDNEQFFGPGTRLTVL.

The chain is built from TRBV27 and TRBJ2-4; TRBD1 or TRBD2 may be the D gene (5 bases each). Germline V gives CDR1 MNHEY, CDR2 SMNVEV (reference sequence). The length of the CDR3 is 12 residues. V lost 3 bases, J lost 12 bases, and 12 bases lay in between. CDR3 nucleotides: TGTGCCAGCAGTTTCCGGGACGGGGCTCAGTACTTC. This sequence encodes CASSFRDGAQYF.

This clonotype has more than one count but fewer than ten. The CDR3 DNA reads TGCAGTGCCATTTCGGGGGGGCGGGAGACCCAGTACTTC. The encoded protein is CSAISGGRETQYF. The genes are TRBV20-1 and TRBJ2-5, with 8 bases lining up with TRBD2. With V trimmed by 6 bases and J by 5 bases, 8 bases remained unmatched. The CDR3 is 13 amino acids. CDR1 DFQATT and CDR2 SNEGSKA come from the germline V gene (reference sequence).

This clonotype was seen at least ten times. The chain joins TRBV11-3 to TRBJ1-1; D possibly corresponds to TRBD1 (6 bases). Germline assignment: CDR1 SGHNT and CDR2 YENEEA. The CDR3 has 13 amino acids. V dropped 1 base and J dropped 6 bases, with 9 bases sitting between them. This CDR3 is CASSLGGGSEAFF. For the CDR3, the DNA is TGTGCCAGCAGCTTAGGAGGGGGATCTGAAGCTTTCTTT. The full variable domain, with the rest looked up from reference TRBV11-3 and TRBJ1-1, is EAGVVQSPRYKIIEKKQPVAFWCNPISGHNTLYWYLQNLGQGPELLIRYENEEAVDDSQLPKDRFSAERLKGVDSTLKIQPAELGDSAVYLCASSLGGGSEAFFGQGTRLTVV.

This clonotype was detected ten times or more. The J gene is TRBJ1-1, the V gene TRBV7-2; TRBD1 agrees at 8 bases. CDR3 length equals 13 residues. Germline-derived CDR1 and CDR2 are SGHTA and FQGNSA. The V and J ends lost 0 bases and 7 bases, in that order; junction bases with no gene match: 1. CDR3: CASSLAGTGEAFF. CDR3 nucleotide sequence: TGTGCCAGCAGCTTAGCGGGGACAGGTGAAGCTTTCTTT.

This clonotype was seen repeatedly, ten times or more. The genes are TRBV7-2 and TRBJ1-6; no definite D call. Per germline, CDR1 SGHTA and CDR2 FQGNSA. This CDR3 has 16 residues. V lost 2 bases and J lost 9, with 17 bases in between. The CDR3 DNA follows: TGTGCCAGCAGCTTAAATCCGGCCGAAATGGGTTCACCCCTCCACTTT. Amino acids: CASSLNPAEMGSPLHF.

This clonotype was picked up a small number of times. CDR3 DNA: TGTGCCAGCAGCTCCCAGGGGGCAGAGCCTAACTATGGCTACACCTTC. Amino acids: CASSSQGAEPNYGYTF. The V gene is TRBV7-6, the J gene TRBJ1-2; 8 nucleotides line up with TRBD1. The germline CDR1 and CDR2 sequences are SGHVS and FNYEAQ. CDR3 size: 16 residues. The V segment lost 4 bases and the J segment 0 bases; nucleotides outside the gene matches: 7.

This clonotype appeared many times. V is TRBV7-9 and J is TRBJ1-2, with no clear D. Trimming shortened V by 2 bases and J by 5 bases, and 12 bases separated the two germline ends. Germline loops: CDR1 SEHNR, CDR2 FQNEAQ (reference sequence). This CDR3 contains 14 residues. The CDR3, as DNA: TGTGCCAGCAGCTTAAACAACCCAGGTTATGGCTACACCTTC. This codes for CASSLNNPGYGYTF.

There are many counts of this clonotype. The chain uses TRBV19 and TRBJ2-6; TRBD1 matches at 8 bases. Germline-derived CDR1 and CDR2 are LNHDA and SQIVND (reference sequence). V lost 5 bases to trimming and J lost 2 bases; unmatched junction nucleotides: 14. CDR3 length equals 19 residues. In DNA, the CDR3 is TGTGCCAGTAGTTTTGGGACAGGAACCCTGGGCACTGGGGCCAACGTCCTGACTTTC. This gives the protein CASSFGTGTLGTGANVLTF.

The sample holds a few counts of this clonotype. The chain links TRBV7-6 to TRBJ1-1, with a weak D call TRBD1 (5 bases). The V and J ends lost 4 bases and 8 bases respectively, with 14 bases between them. Germline CDR1 SGHVS, CDR2 FNYEAQ. This CDR3 has 13 residues. The CDR3 DNA follows: TGTGCCAGCAGCTCTGTAGAGGGGATGGAAGCTTTCTTT. This sequence encodes CASSSVEGMEAFF.

The chain has TRBV11-2 and TRBJ1-2, with no clear D. The germline gives CDR1 SGHAT, CDR2 FQNNGV. This CDR3 is 13 amino acids long. V gave up 2 bases and J gave up 4 bases, with 8 bases separating them. The CDR3 loop is CASSLWAAYGYTF. Written as DNA, the CDR3 is TGTGCCAGCAGCTTATGGGCGGCCTATGGCTACACCTTC.

This clonotype was seen more than once but under ten times. The chain is built from TRBV2 and TRBJ2-5; D is uncertain. Trimming stripped 6 bases from V and 5 bases from J, with 7 bases between. The CDR3 contains 11 residues. The germline V gene has CDR1 SNHLY and CDR2 FYNNEI. The CDR3 protein is CASSPYETQYF. CDR3 bases: TGTGCCAGCAGCCCCTATGAGACCCAGTACTTC.

This clonotype was found many times. The gene calls are TRBV7-2 and TRBJ2-7; the D gene is possibly TRBD1 (5 bases). Trimming shortened V by 6 bases and J by 6 bases, and 12 bases separated the two germline ends. CDR1 SGHTA and CDR2 FQGNSA come from the germline V gene. The CDR3 is 12 amino acids. This CDR3 reads CASSFGQGEQYF. DNA for the CDR3: TGTGCCAGCAGTTTTGGGCAGGGCGAGCAGTACTTC.

Many counts were recorded for this clonotype. This chain uses TRBV11-3 with TRBJ2-1; D gene uncertain. The CDR3 has 16 residues. Per the germline V gene, CDR1 is SGHNT and CDR2 is YENEEA. V was pared by 1 base and J by 2 bases, with 12 bases between. CDR3 DNA sequence: TGTGCCAGCAGCTTAGGGTCTTCTGATGCCTACAATGAGCAGTTCTTC. Translating gives CASSLGSSDAYNEQFF.

V usage is TRBV14 and J usage is TRBJ2-7, with 14 bases aligning to TRBD2. The V gene end was trimmed by 1 base and the J gene end by 4 bases; junction bases not matched to a gene: 3. In germline, CDR1 is SGHDN, CDR2 FVKESK. The CDR3 runs to 16 residues. CDR3 in DNA: TGTGCCAGCAGCCAAGGACTAGCGGGAGGGATATACGAGCAGTACTTC. The encoded protein is CASSQGLAGGIYEQYF.

This clonotype came up many times. The genes are TRBV19 and TRBJ2-1; D remains unclear. The V end was cut by 7 bases, the J end by 5 bases, with 12 bases between. The V gene's germline CDR1 is LNHDA and CDR2 SQIVND (reference sequence). CDR3 length equals 13 residues. CDR3 protein: CASNAAGHNEQFF. The CDR3 region has the DNA TGTGCCAGTAATGCGGCAGGCCACAATGAGCAGTTCTTC.